This T cell receptor beta chain was sequenced for a study of OX40 agonist ivuxolimab in advanced cancers. With respect to the entire study: The costimulatory receptor OX40 (CD134) was targeted by ivuxolimab, a fully human IgG2 agonistic monoclonal antibody. Intravenous ivuxolimab was administered to patients every 2 weeks at six dose levels: 0.01, 0.1, 0.3, 1.5, 3 and 10 mg/kg. Among the approximately 54 dose-escalation patients, some 19 had hepatocellular carcinoma, about 15 melanoma, 9 renal cell carcinoma and 9 head and neck cancer. In the dose-escalation cohort, roughly 80% of patients were male, and the mean age was approximately 55 years, with a range of 23 to 79. Patients were allowed to have had prior anti-PD-1, anti-PD-L1 or anti-CTLA-4 therapy, and 30% to 40% of the dose-escalation patients had been treated with checkpoint inhibitors. Three dose-escalation patients achieved partial responses, one with hepatocellular carcinoma and two with cutaneous melanoma. The purpose of peripheral TCRbeta sequencing was to test whether ivuxolimab changed TCR sequence diversity and led to clonal T-cell expansion. The monotherapy dose-escalation portion (N of about 57 patients) of the phase I ivuxolimab trial is reported in the paper. What the authors observed across the whole study: Low levels of normalized T-cell clonal expansion were also seen in some patients who did not respond. Which antigens the clonally expanded peripheral T cells were specific for was not determined. At doses of 0.1 to 3.0 mg/kg, clonal expansion of both CD4+ and CD8+ T cells in blood was seen between baseline and week 6. In partial responders in the 0.1-3.0 mg/kg groups, normalized peripheral clonal expansion was found to be among the lowest, especially among CD8+ T cells. After ivuxolimab, more expanded clones were found on average in CD8+ T cells than in CD4+ T cells.

V lost 2 bases and J lost 4 bases; the stretch between them is 6 bases long. The CDR3, cysteine through phenylalanine, is 13 amino acids long. Of the read, only the CDR3 DNA is kept; its 39 bases are in frame from base 1. According to the germline V gene, CDR1 reads MDHEN and CDR2 reads SYDVKM. The trial excluded patients who had a history of autoimmune disease or were on systemic immunosuppression. Peripheral blood for TCR sequencing was collected from all dose cohorts at baseline, on cycle 4 day 1, and on cycle 7 day 1. The samples were drawn from a first-in-human, open-label, multicenter phase I dose-escalation trial of ivuxolimab. Adults with locally advanced or metastatic head and neck squamous cell, hepatocellular, melanoma or renal cell carcinoma were enrolled in the trial. Before TCR sequencing, CD4+ T cells and CD8+ T cells from peripheral blood were sorted into separate populations. With regard to this clone: The antigen it recognizes is unknown. No quality values exist for individual bases; no much larger clone is one base distant.

For sequencing of the TCRbeta CDR3 region, genomic DNA was extracted from the sorted cells. The immunoSEQ Assay was used to sequence the TCRbeta CDR3 regions. TCRdb stores this immuneACCESS table with in-frame sequences only. Part of the clones is absent; in the studies checked, under half of the shortfall reflects unresolved V genes, and no reason is known for the rest. The sample table records some 82,000 clones; around 88% of these occur just once. The ten largest account for 0.75% to 0.9% of the sample. The receptor comes from an adult with an advanced solid tumor such as melanoma, head and neck, liver or kidney cancer. The rearrangement joined TRBV28 to TRBJ1-3, with no D gene named confidently. The sample was CD4+ or CD8+ T cells sorted from blood, taken in a trial of the OX40 agonist ivuxolimab. CDR3 region: CASSLIRGNTIYF. DNA sequence: TGTGCCAGCAGTTTAATTCGGGGAAACACCATATATTTT.